What follows describes a single T cell receptor (beta chain). These data come from a study of technical replicates of blood from a handful of donors. The table came from immunoSEQ multiplex PCR; TCRdb's copy has only in-frame clones and leaves some out. The profile shows tens of thousands of clones, about 81% of them singletons. After removal of 4 bases from V and 1 base from J, the junction contained 1 base not matched to a gene. Per the germline V gene, CDR1 is SGHTA and CDR2 is FQGNSA. The CDR3 consists of 14 residues. The clonotype comes from a human donor in good health. Some clones in this sample may be carry-over from other donors' samples. Specimen: PBMCs. V and J are TRBV7-2 and TRBJ1-1; 9 positions match TRBD1. Here the CDR3 DNA reads TGTGCCAGCAGCTGGGGACAGGGGAACACTGAAGCTTTCTTT. Translating gives CASSWGQGNTEAFF.